This is a list of T cell receptor beta chains from one sample in a study of T cells after somatic rescue of genetic block. Profiling relied on immunoSEQ multiplex PCR, and the TCRdb table lists in-frame clones only, not all of them. This sample has some 68,000 clones, with around 90% found just once. The sequencing sample was made of peripheral blood mononuclear cells (PBMCs). All receptors come from a man in his thirties or forties. Each CDR3 is given with its conserved first and last residue. Each record gives: clone size, V gene, J gene, D gene, CDR3 DNA, CDR3 protein. A D gene is named only where the DNA matches it firmly. Rows may omit the clone size; those that give it use once, few, many or a size class.

NA	TRBV15	TRBJ2-7	NA	TGTGCCACCAGCACCAGGACTACCAGCTACGAGCAGTACTTC	CATSTRTTSYEQYF
NA	TRBV2	TRBJ2-3	NA	TGTGCCAGCAGGCGTACAGATACGCAGTATTTT	CASRRTDTQYF
once	TRBV21-1	TRBJ1-5	NA	TGTGCCAGCAGCAAAGGGGCGACAGGGGTTAATCAGCCCCAGCATTTT	CASSKGATGVNQPQHF
NA	TRBV9	TRBJ1-1	NA	TGTGCCAGCAGCGTAGGTGGCAGTTGGAGGAACACTGAAGCTTTCTTT	CASSVGGSWRNTEAFF
NA	TRBV11-3	TRBJ1-5	NA	TGTGCCAGCAGCCAGGGAAACAATCAGCCCCAGCATTTT	CASSQGNNQPQHF
NA	TRBV7-8	TRBJ2-3	TRBD1	TGTGCCAGCAGCTTAGCCAGGACAGGGGGCACAGATACGCAGTATTTT	CASSLARTGGTDTQYF
NA	TRBV2	TRBJ1-4	NA	TGTGCCAGCACGGAAGGGGGGGCGTCACGTGGTGAAAAACTGTTTTTT	CASTEGGASRGEKLFF
NA	TRBV6-6	TRBJ1-1	NA	TGTGCCAGCAGCTCCCCCTCTTCGAACACTGAAGCTTTCTTT	CASSSPSSNTEAFF
NA	TRBV5-4	TRBJ2-1	NA	TGTGCCAGCAGCCAGCCGACAGGCTCCTACAATGAGCAGTTCTTC	CASSQPTGSYNEQFF
NA	TRBV5-6	TRBJ2-3	NA	TGTGCCAGCAGCTTGGGATTCCACACAGATACGCAGTATTTT	CASSLGFHTDTQYF
NA	TRBV11-2	TRBJ2-3	TRBD1	TGTGCCAGCAGCTTAATGGGACAGGGGCCCACAGATACGCAGTATTTT	CASSLMGQGPTDTQYF
NA	TRBV7-9	TRBJ2-1	TRBD1	TGTGCCAGCAGCCCCCGGGACAGTGACAATGAGCAGTTCTTC	CASSPRDSDNEQFF
NA	TRBV23-1	TRBJ2-7	NA	TGCGCCAGCAGTCAATCTAGGACGGAGAGCTCCTACGAGCAGTACTTC	CASSQSRTESSYEQYF
NA	TRBV2	TRBJ2-4	NA	TGTGCCAGCTGCTTCGGTTCGATAGTACTAGCCAAAAACATTCAGTACTTC	CASCFGSIVLAKNIQYF
NA	TRBV7-9	TRBJ2-1	NA	TGTGCCAGCAGCCTCCCGGACTCTTACAATGAGCAGTTCTTC	CASSLPDSYNEQFF
few	TRBV4-1	TRBJ1-1	TRBD1	TGCGCCAGCAGCCAAGATCCCGGGACAGTGAACACTGAAGCTTTCTTT	CASSQDPGTVNTEAFF
NA	TRBV10-3	TRBJ1-2	NA	TGTGCCATCAGTGAGTCAGGGGGGATCTATGGCTACACCTTC	CAISESGGIYGYTF
NA	TRBV11-2	TRBJ2-7	TRBD1	TGTGCCAGCAGCTTCGGGACAGGGACCTACGAGCAGTACTTC	CASSFGTGTYEQYF
NA	TRBV4-3	TRBJ2-2	NA	TGCGCCACGTCACGCCACAGCGGGTCGAACACCGGGGAGCTGTTTTTT	CATSRHSGSNTGELFF
NA	TRBV30	TRBJ2-7	NA	TGTGCCTGGAGTCCACCGCCGACAGGTTCCTACGAGCAGTACTTC	CAWSPPPTGSYEQYF
NA	TRBV7-9	TRBJ2-7	TRBD2	TGTGCCAGCAGCTTTGCGGGAGCCTCCGTCTACGAGCAGTACTTC	CASSFAGASVYEQYF
NA	TRBV21-1	TRBJ2-5	NA	TGTGCCAGCAGCACCCCTCCGAACTTCTTTGCCGAGACCCAGTACTTC	CASSTPPNFFAETQYF
NA	TRBV2	TRBJ2-5	NA	TGTGCCAGCAGTGATTCTAGCTGGGAGACCCAGTACTTC	CASSDSSWETQYF
NA	TRBV7-9	TRBJ1-2	NA	TGTGCCAGCAGCTCGAAAGGCTACACCTTC	CASSSKGYTF
NA	TRBV4-3	TRBJ2-3	TRBD2	TGCGCCAGCAGCCCTTCGCTTCCAGCGGGAGGGGCAGATACGCAGTATTTT	CASSPSLPAGGADTQYF
NA	TRBV13	TRBJ1-5	NA	TGTGCCAGCAGCCTCGCGGGACCTAATCAGCCCCAGCATTTT	CASSLAGPNQPQHF
NA	TRBV27	TRBJ2-1	TRBD2	TGTGCCAGCAGTTTGTATTCCGCGGGAGATACCTACAATGAGCAGTTCTTC	CASSLYSAGDTYNEQFF
once	TRBV7-9	TRBJ2-1	TRBD2	TGTGCCAGCAGCCTTCCGACTAGCCTTGAGCAGTTCTTC	CASSLPTSLEQFF
NA	TRBV28	TRBJ2-5	TRBD1	TGTGCCAGCCCTGCCAGGGGGCGAAGGGCGAATCCAGAAGAGACCCAGTACTTC	CASPARGRRANPEETQYF
NA	TRBV7-2	TRBJ2-7	NA	TGTGCCAGCAGCTTCTGGACAGCCTACGAGCAGTACTTC	CASSFWTAYEQYF
NA	TRBV5-1	TRBJ1-2	TRBD1	TGCGCCAGCAGCTTCGGGTTACAGGGGGCCAATGGCTACACCTTC	CASSFGLQGANGYTF
NA	TRBV6-5	TRBJ2-3	NA	TGTGCCAGCAGTTACGCCGTGGGGGCGCGGGATACGCAGTATTTT	CASSYAVGARDTQYF
NA	TRBV5-6	TRBJ1-1	TRBD1	TGTGCCAGCAGCTCACAGGGGGCCCCTGAAGCTTTCTTT	CASSSQGAPEAFF
NA	TRBV5-6	TRBJ1-1	NA	TGTGCCAGCAGCTCCCCCGGACAAGGGAACACTGAAGCTTTCTTT	CASSSPGQGNTEAFF
NA	TRBV6-5	TRBJ2-1	NA	TGTGCCAGCAGTTTGGGGGGTTCCTACAATGAGCAGTTCTTC	CASSLGGSYNEQFF
NA	TRBV2	TRBJ2-7	NA	TGTGCCAGCAGTGCCCAGAGGGACCTCAGGTGGGAGCAGTACTTC	CASSAQRDLRWEQYF
NA	TRBV14	TRBJ1-1	TRBD1	TGTGCCAGCACCAAAACAGGGGCCGCCGAGAACACTGAAGCTTTCTTT	CASTKTGAAENTEAFF
NA	TRBV2	TRBJ2-1	TRBD1	TGTGCCACCCTATCCGGGACAGGGGACAATGAGCAGTTCTTC	CATLSGTGDNEQFF
NA	TRBV4-2	TRBJ1-6	NA	TGTGCCAGCAGCCAAGGGAAGGATGACCCGGGGACTAAAAGAACCCTCCACTTT	CASSQGKDDPGTKRTLHF
NA	TRBV27	TRBJ1-4	NA	TGTGCCAGCAGTTTAATTGGGGGCTCGGGTGAAAAACTGTTTTTT	CASSLIGGSGEKLFF
NA	TRBV27	TRBJ2-1	NA	TGTGCCAGCAGTTTTCTAGCGTCCTACAATGAGCAGTTCTTC	CASSFLASYNEQFF
NA	TRBV4-3	TRBJ2-1	TRBD2	TGCGCCAGCAGCCAAGATTCGACTAGCGGGAGGTTTGGGGAGCAGTTCTTC	CASSQDSTSGRFGEQFF
NA	TRBV7-9	TRBJ2-1	TRBD2	TGTGCCAGCAGCTTTCTTTACCTAGCGGGGGAGAATGAGCAGTTCTTC	CASSFLYLAGENEQFF
NA	TRBV27	TRBJ2-7	NA	TGTGCCAGCAGCGTGACTGGTGACTCCTACGAGCAGTACTTC	CASSVTGDSYEQYF
NA	TRBV16	TRBJ2-1	NA	TGTGCCAGCAGCGGGGCTCCAAACAATGAGCAGTTCTTC	CASSGAPNNEQFF
NA	TRBV29-1	TRBJ1-2	NA	TGCAGCGTTGAAGACGCGAATGGCTACACCTTC	CSVEDANGYTF
NA	TRBV7-8	TRBJ2-5	NA	TGTGCCAGCAGCTTAGATGGAGGGTCCTCCTACTTC	CASSLDGGSSYF
NA	TRBV7-2	TRBJ2-5	TRBD1	TGTGCCAGCAGCCGTGACAGGGGCGAAGAGACCCAGTACTTC	CASSRDRGEETQYF
NA	TRBV4-1	TRBJ2-7	NA	TGCGCCAGCAGCCCTGAGGGGGGGGCGGCCTACGAGCAGTACTTC	CASSPEGGAAYEQYF
NA	TRBV27	TRBJ1-2	NA	TGTGCCAGCAGTTTTACAGACAACTATGGCTACACCTTC	CASSFTDNYGYTF
NA	TRBV7-8	TRBJ2-1	TRBD2	TGTGCCAGCAGCCCTAGACGACTAGCGGGAGGGAACAATGAGCAGTTCTTC	CASSPRRLAGGNNEQFF